The rows below give T cell receptor beta chains drawn from one sample of a study of sequential checkpoint blockade in melanoma. Repertoires were generated with immunoSEQ multiplex PCR, while TCRdb's copy carries only in-frame clones and drops some. The sample shows about 17,000 clones, about two thirds of them seen only once. This material consisted of CD8+ T cells sorted from blood (inferred from file names), taken from a patient given nivolumab and ipilimumab in sequence. All receptors derive from a human donor with melanoma. Both conserved end residues are part of each CDR3. D genes are given only for firm matches. The size field is filled for only some rows; it gives once, few, many or a size class.

TRBV11-2	once	.	15	TRBJ1-1	CASSWGDQLITEAFF	TGTGCCAGCAGCTGGGGGGACCAACTGATTACTGAAGCTTTCTTT
TRBV13	.	TRBD2	14	TRBJ2-7	CASKVWGGGDEQYF	TGTGCCAGCAAAGTCTGGGGGGGAGGAGACGAGCAGTACTTC
TRBV2	.	.	12	TRBJ1-1	CARNGRVTEAFF	TGTGCCAGGAACGGGAGGGTGACTGAAGCTTTCTTT
TRBV7-6	few	.	14	TRBJ2-7	CASSHRTDPYEQYF	TGTGCCAGCAGCCACCGGACAGATCCCTACGAGCAGTACTTC
TRBV27	.	TRBD1	15	TRBJ1-4	CASKKAGTGDEKLFF	TGTGCCAGTAAAAAGGCCGGGACAGGGGATGAAAAACTGTTTTTT
TRBV28	.	TRBD2	13	TRBJ2-2	CASTSGGTGELFF	TGTGCCAGCACCTCGGGGGGAACCGGGGAGCTGTTTTTT
TRBV18	.	TRBD1	14	TRBJ2-3	CASSPRTGDDTQYF	TGTGCCAGCTCACCACGGACAGGGGACGACACGCAGTATTTT
TRBV29-1	.	.	13	TRBJ1-1	CSVESGSPLEAFF	TGCAGCGTTGAATCGGGTTCCCCACTTGAAGCTTTCTTT
TRBV11-2	.	TRBD2	15	TRBJ2-3	CASSFAAGGTDTQYF	TGTGCCAGCAGCTTTGCAGCGGGGGGCACAGATACGCAGTATTTT
TRBV6-5	.	TRBD1	14	TRBJ1-1	CASSYSGGWTEAFF	TGTGCCAGCAGTTATTCAGGGGGGTGGACTGAAGCTTTCTTT
TRBV5-4	.	TRBD2	16	TRBJ2-2	CASSLAGGGITGELFF	TGTGCCAGCAGCTTGGCCGGCGGGGGGATCACCGGGGAGCTGTTTTTT
TRBV27	.	TRBD1	15	TRBJ1-5	CASQKQGNSNQPQHF	TGTGCCAGCCAAAAACAGGGGAATAGCAATCAGCCCCAGCATTTT
TRBV6-5	.	TRBD2	15	TRBJ2-5	CASSSAGLAVETQYF	TGTGCCAGCAGCTCCGCGGGACTAGCTGTAGAGACCCAGTACTTC
TRBV9	.	.	17	TRBJ2-2	CASSLVKRLTNTGELFF	TGTGCCAGCAGCTTAGTAAAGAGGCTAACGAACACCGGGGAGCTGTTTTTT
TRBV13	.	.	16	TRBJ1-1	CASSLAGSGLISEAFF	TGTGCCAGCAGCTTAGCAGGGTCGGGCTTGATCTCTGAAGCTTTCTTT
TRBV7-3	few	.	15	TRBJ2-3	CASSLSAGGTDTQYF	TGTGCCAGCAGCTTATCTGCCGGGGGCACAGATACGCAGTATTTT
TRBV6-5	.	TRBD1	13	TRBJ1-6	CASSPDRTSPLHF	TGTGCCAGCAGCCCGGACAGGACTTCACCCCTCCACTTT
TRBV4-3	.	.	15	TRBJ1-2	CASSQSQGRQDGYTF	TGCGCCAGCAGCCAATCCCAGGGTAGGCAAGATGGCTACACCTTC
TRBV7-2	.	.	16	TRBJ2-5	CASSATTGHLRETQYF	TGTGCCAGCAGCGCGACCACGGGACACCTAAGGGAGACCCAGTACTTC
TRBV7-3	.	.	13	TRBJ2-1	CASSLALYNEQFF	TGTGCCAGCAGCTTAGCACTATACAATGAGCAGTTCTTC
TRBV9	.	.	15	TRBJ1-5	CASSVGPDSNQPQHF	TGTGCCAGCAGCGTAGGGCCCGATAGCAATCAGCCCCAGCATTTT
TRBV4-2	.	TRBD1	15	TRBJ1-5	CASSQGQGSNQPQHF	TGTGCCAGCAGCCAGGGACAGGGGAGCAATCAGCCCCAGCATTTT
TRBV5-8	.	TRBD1	13	TRBJ1-6	CASSLGGQGALHF	TGTGCCAGCAGCCTAGGGGGCCAAGGGGCCCTCCACTTT
TRBV27	.	.	14	TRBJ2-5	CASSVTSGQETQYF	TGTGCCAGCAGTGTCACTAGTGGGCAAGAGACCCAGTACTTC
TRBV7-2	.	.	13	TRBJ2-5	CASSLGQGGTQYF	TGTGCCAGCAGCTTAGGCCAGGGAGGGACCCAGTACTTC
TRBV19	.	TRBD2	16	TRBJ2-3	CASSRQLAGGPDTQYF	TGTGCCAGTAGCCGTCAACTAGCGGGGGGACCAGATACGCAGTATTTT
TRBV6-1	few	.	14	TRBJ2-7	CASSYSPSSGEQYF	TGTGCCAGCAGTTATTCCCCTTCTTCCGGCGAGCAGTACTTC
TRBV6-6	.	.	16	TRBJ2-2	CASSYIMAANTGELFF	TGTGCCAGCAGTTACATTATGGCAGCGAACACCGGGGAGCTGTTTTTT
TRBV7-3	few	.	13	TRBJ2-1	CASSLSQGNEQFF	TGTGCCAGCAGCCTTAGTCAGGGAAATGAGCAGTTCTTC
TRBV11-2	.	.	12	TRBJ2-6	CASSTGANVLTF	TGTGCCTCATCCACTGGGGCCAACGTCCTGACTTTC
TRBV23-1	few	.	16	TRBJ2-3	CASSQLGTLLTDTQYF	TGCGCCAGCAGTCAATTGGGGACTTTACTAACAGATACGCAGTATTTT
TRBV4-1	medium-sized	TRBD2	15	TRBJ2-1	CASSQDGAGGLVQFF	TGCGCCAGCAGCCAAGATGGGGCGGGGGGGCTCGTGCAGTTCTTC
TRBV6-1	.	TRBD2	12	TRBJ2-7	CASPSGVYEQYF	TGTGCTAGCCCGAGCGGGGTCTACGAGCAGTACTTC
TRBV19	.	.	13	TRBJ2-2	CASSTTSTGELFF	TGTGCCAGTAGTACCACAAGTACCGGGGAGCTGTTTTTT
TRBV4-1	.	.	17	TRBJ1-2	CASSQRTDTSANYGYTF	TGCGCCAGCAGCCAAAGGACAGATACATCAGCTAACTATGGCTACACCTTC
TRBV7-2	.	TRBD1	15	TRBJ1-6	CASSLAFTGVSPLHF	TGTGCCAGCAGCTTAGCGTTCACAGGGGTTTCACCCCTCCACTTT